Below, 32 T cell receptor beta chains from the same sample are listed, as sequenced in a study of tissue T cells after allogeneic stem cell transplantation. TCRdb's table, derived via immunoSEQ multiplex PCR, lists solely in-frame clones and lacks some. Of 25,000 to 30,000 clones in the sample, roughly 85% were seen once. The sequenced sample was blood, obtained before transplantation. The receptors shown here come from a woman between 18 and 49 years old who later had graft-versus-host disease after an allogeneic stem cell transplant.

The chain couples TRBV5-8 to TRBJ2-7; 8 bases fit TRBD1. CDR3 size: 15 residues. The germline CDR1 and CDR2 sequences are SGHTS and YDEGEE. V gave up 4 bases and J gave up 4 bases; unmatched junction bases: 10. Here the CDR3 reads CASSPQGQGVYEQYF. As DNA, the CDR3 is TGTGCCAGCAGCCCACAAGGACAGGGAGTTTACGAGCAGTACTTC.

This chain joins TRBV9 and TRBJ2-4; 9 bases are shared with TRBD2. This CDR3 is built from 16 residues. Germline-derived CDR1 and CDR2 are SGDLS and YYNGEE. The J segment lost 8 bases and the V segment lost 3 bases, leaving 12 bases of the junction unmatched. The chain's CDR3 is CASSASSGVAGDIQYF. In nucleotides, the CDR3 is TGTGCCAGCAGCGCGTCTAGTGGGGTAGCGGGGGACATTCAGTACTTC.

J is TRBJ1-3 and V is TRBV25-1, with D hard to call. This CDR3 contains 18 residues. V dropped 2 bases and J dropped 0 bases, with 17 bases sitting between them. Germline CDR1 and CDR2: MGHDK and SYGVNS. CDR3 nucleotide sequence: TGTGCCAGCAGTGAAGTCTCCGCTGATCCTAGCTCTGGAAACACCATATATTTT. Its translation is CASSEVSADPSSGNTIYF.

This clone was detected a few times. V usage is TRBV11-1 and J usage is TRBJ1-2; D unresolved. Between the trimmed V and J ends, which lost 5 bases and 4 bases, there was a span of 11 bases. Germline-derived CDR1 and CDR2 are SGHAT and FQDESV (reference sequence). This CDR3 is built from 13 residues. DNA of the CDR3: TGTGCCAGCAGCGACCCGGGGTCCTATGGCTACACCTTC. Translated: CASSDPGSYGYTF.

The chain carries TRBV5-1 and TRBJ2-3; D uncertain. The V end lost 4 bases, the J end lost 3 bases, and 6 bases lay between the germline ends. CDR3 size: 12 residues. CDR1 SGHRS and CDR2 YFSETQ come from the germline V gene. CDR3 DNA sequence: TGCGCCAGCAGCGATACAACAGATACGCAGTATTTT. Translating gives CASSDTTDTQYF.

In this sample, this clone is medium-sized (0.01 to 0.1%). The genes are TRBV30 and TRBJ1-1; D is unclear. This CDR3 region has 14 residues. Germline loops: CDR1 GTSNPN, CDR2 SVGIG (reference sequence). Trimming pared 1 base from V and 2 bases from J, leaving 11 bases between. The CDR3 DNA reads as TGTGCCTGGAGTGGTCAGTTGGTAAACACTGAAGCTTTCTTT. Protein sequence: CAWSGQLVNTEAFF. The variable domain in full, completed from reference TRBV30 and TRBJ1-1, reads SQTIHQWPATLVQPVGSPLSLECTVEGTSNPNLYWYRQAAGRGLQLLFYSVGIGQISSEVPQNLSASRPQDRQFILSSKKLLLSDSGFYLCAWSGQLVNTEAFFGQGTRLTVV.

The J gene is TRBJ1-1, the V gene TRBV5-1; D remains unclear. Trimming stripped 2 bases from V and 1 base from J, with 3 bases between. In germline, CDR1 is SGHRS, CDR2 YFSETQ. The CDR3 totals 12 residues. The CDR3 DNA reads as TGCGCCAGCAGCTTCTCGAACACTGAAGCTTTCTTT. Translated: CASSFSNTEAFF.

This rearrangement joins TRBV7-2 to TRBJ2-7; 9 bases agree with TRBD1. The CDR3 extends over 17 amino acids. CDR1 is SGHTA, CDR2 FQGNSA, per germline. V lost 4 bases to trimming and J lost 6 bases; unmatched junction nucleotides: 16. CDR3 bases: TGTGCCAGCAGCTCAGCCTTCGGGACAGGGTCTCTTTCCGAGCAGTACTTC. Protein product: CASSSAFGTGSLSEQYF.

This clone was detected a few times. In DNA, the CDR3 is TGTGCCAGCAGTTGGGGGGCGGGGAGCATCACTGAAGCTTTCTTT. Its protein is CASSWGAGSITEAFF. The chain has TRBV28 and TRBJ1-1; possible D gene TRBD1, 6 bases. V lost 4 bases, J lost 4 bases, and 16 bases lay in between. In germline, CDR1 is MDHEN, CDR2 SYDVKM. The CDR3 covers 15 residues.

V gene TRBV5-5 combines with J gene TRBJ1-1; D is perhaps TRBD1 (6 bases). CDR1 is SGHKS and CDR2 is YYEKEE in the germline V gene (reference sequence). The CDR3 has 13 amino acids. Deletions cut 1 base from V and 4 bases from J, with 8 bases between. The CDR3 loop reads CASSLTGRTEAFF. The CDR3 bases are TGTGCCAGCAGCTTGACAGGGCGCACTGAAGCTTTCTTT.

The CDR3 region is CASSLQRTGLGYEQYF. The CDR3 DNA is TGCGCCAGCAGCTTACAACGGACAGGGCTCGGCTACGAGCAGTACTTC. The chain couples TRBV5-1 to TRBJ2-7, with 8 bases fitting TRBD1. With 2 bases clipped from V and 3 bases from J, the junction kept 10 bases outside the gene matches. The germline V gene has CDR1 SGHRS and CDR2 YFSETQ. The CDR3 spans 16 residues.

V and J are TRBV7-8 and TRBJ2-7, with D possibly TRBD1 on 5 matching bases. Germline CDR1 is SGHVS and CDR2 is FQNEAQ. The CDR3 runs 13 residues. V was clipped by 8 bases and J by 3 bases, with 14 bases between them. CDR3: CASSGQGVYEQYF. The CDR3 DNA is TGTGCCAGCTCCGGACAAGGTGTCTACGAGCAGTACTTC.

The V and J genes are TRBV18 and TRBJ1-1; possibly TRBD1 for D (6 bases). Germline V CDR1 and CDR2: KGHSH, LQKENI. This CDR3 contains 15 residues. V lost 8 bases to trimming and J lost 0 bases, with 16 bases between them. The CDR3 DNA is TGTGCCAGCACCGCGATAGACAGGCTGAACACTGAAGCTTTCTTT. Its translation is CASTAIDRLNTEAFF. Together with reference TRBV18 and TRBJ1-1, the CDR3 gives the full variable domain: NAGVMQNPRHLVRRRGQEARLRCSPMKGHSHVYWYRQLPEEGLKFMVYLQKENIIDESGMPKERFSAEFPKEGPSILRIQQVVRGDSAAYFCASTAIDRLNTEAFFGQGTRLTVV.

V and J are TRBV19 and TRBJ2-7; D possibly uses TRBD1 or TRBD2 (5 bases each). Germline CDR1 is LNHDA and CDR2 is SQIVND (reference sequence). The CDR3 length is 14 residues. V lost 5 bases to trimming and J lost 0 bases, with 11 bases between them. The CDR3 DNA reads TGTGCCAGTAGTCTACGGGACGGCTCCTACGAGCAGTACTTC. It specifies CASSLRDGSYEQYF.

CDR3 DNA: TGTGCCAGCAGTGAAAATCTGGGCACAGGGAACGAGCAGTACTTC. As protein: CASSENLGTGNEQYF. This chain uses TRBV6-1 with TRBJ2-7; tentatively, D is TRBD1 (6 bases). V was cut by 2 bases and J by 5 bases, with 16 bases left in between. The CDR3 runs 15 residues. Germline V lookup: CDR1 MNHNS, CDR2 SASEGT.

This chain links TRBV6-1 with TRBJ2-1; a weak D match, TRBD2 (6 bases). This CDR3 spans 14 amino acids. Trimming removed 2 bases from V and 8 bases from J, with 13 bases in between. Germline V gene data show CDR1 as MNHNS and CDR2 as SASEGT. The CDR3 loop is CASSENRGIDEQFF. The CDR3 coding sequence is TGTGCCAGCAGTGAAAACCGGGGGATTGATGAGCAGTTCTTC.

The chain has TRBV5-8 and TRBJ2-1; D possibly matches TRBD1 or TRBD2 (5 bases each). The CDR3 sequence is 15 residues long. Trimming removed 2 bases from V and 1 base from J, with 10 bases in between. Germline CDR1 and CDR2: SGHTS and YDEGEE. In DNA, the CDR3 is TGTGCCAGCAGCTTCCCGGGACGATCCTACAATGAGCAGTTCTTC. This encodes CASSFPGRSYNEQFF.

Here the CDR3 DNA reads TGTGCCAGCAGTCGGGATATGGGTCAGCCCCAGCATTTT. This sequence encodes CASSRDMGQPQHF. The genes are TRBV28 and TRBJ1-5; D uncertain. Trimming took off 5 bases at V and 6 bases at J, with 11 bases between the two ends. CDR1 and CDR2 from the germline V gene are MDHEN and SYDVKM. The CDR3 sequence is 13 residues long.

DNA of the CDR3: TGTGCCGTAATAGCACGTCGACAGGGGCTTGTGGTGAACACTGAAGCTTTCTTT. This translates into CAVIARRQGLVVNTEAFF. The rearrangement links TRBV6-4 to TRBJ1-1, with 8 bases fitting TRBD1. Germline-derived CDR1 and CDR2 are MRHNA and SNTAGT. This CDR3 comprises 18 residues. With V trimmed by 11 bases and J by 0 bases, 20 bases remained unmatched.

The J gene is TRBJ1-6, the V gene TRBV6-5, with D unclear. The CDR3 has 14 amino acids. Germline CDR1 is MNHEY and CDR2 is SVGAGI. The CDR3 nucleotides read TGTGTCACCACCGCGAGCTCCTATAATTCACCCCTCCACTTT. Its protein is CVTTASSYNSPLHF.

The V call is TRBV7-3, the J call TRBJ2-1; 10 bases agree with TRBD1. With 5 bases clipped from V and 4 bases from J, the junction kept 5 bases outside the gene matches. Germline V gene lookup returns CDR1 SGHTA and CDR2 FQGTGA. The CDR3 has 15 residues. The CDR3 nucleotides read TGTGCCAGCAGCCCGACAGGGGGCCGTTACAATGAGCAGTTCTTC. It is translated as CASSPTGGRYNEQFF.

The chain couples TRBV24-1 to TRBJ2-1, with TRBD2 matching over 7 bases. The CDR3 is 11 amino acids. Trimming cost V 9 bases and J 8 bases; bases outside gene matches: 3. The germline V gene has CDR1 KGHDR and CDR2 SFDVKD. The CDR3 DNA reads as TGTGCCACCGGCCGGGGGGATGAGCAGTTCTTC. Translated, it gives CATGRGDEQFF.

This chain links TRBV7-2 with TRBJ1-5; D unclear. Germline V gene lookup returns CDR1 SGHTA and CDR2 FQGNSA. The CDR3 is 14 amino acids. V gave up 3 bases and J gave up 4 bases, with 10 bases separating them. The CDR3 spells CASSFRAQNQPQHF. The CDR3, as DNA: TGTGCCAGCAGCTTCCGGGCCCAGAATCAGCCCCAGCATTTT.

The gene calls are TRBV2 and TRBJ1-1, with TRBD1 matching 7 bases. The CDR3 has 13 residues. The trim removed 3 bases at V and 7 bases at J, leaving 5 bases unmatched. Germline V gives CDR1 SNHLY, CDR2 FYNNEI. CDR3 DNA sequence: TGTGCCAGCAGTGACACGAGGACAGGTGAAGCTTTCTTT. Translating it yields CASSDTRTGEAFF. Drawing the rest from reference TRBV2 and TRBJ1-1, the complete variable domain is EPEVTQTPSHQVTQMGQEVILRCVPISNHLYFYWYRQILGQKVEFLVSFYNNEISEKSEIFDDQFSVERPDGSNFTLKIRSTKLEDSAMYFCASSDTRTGEAFFGQGTRLTVV.

The chain joins TRBV19 to TRBJ1-1; TRBD1 is a possible D gene (6 bases). Germline loops: CDR1 LNHDA, CDR2 SQIVND (reference sequence). The CDR3 is 14 amino acids. Trimming cost V 6 bases and J 0 bases, with 11 bases left between them. The CDR3 here is CASRPGVMNTEAFF. DNA of the CDR3: TGTGCCAGTAGACCAGGGGTCATGAACACTGAAGCTTTCTTT.

J is TRBJ2-7 and V is TRBV7-2; 7 bases match TRBD2. J was trimmed by 7 bases and V by 5 bases; bases with no gene match: 14. Germline V gene sequence: CDR1 SGHTA, CDR2 FQGNSA. The CDR3 has 15 amino acids. In nucleotides, the CDR3 is TGTGCCAGCAGCCAACAGGCGGGAGTTCAAGGAGAGCAGTACTTC. It codes for CASSQQAGVQGEQYF.

This clone was found once. The J gene is TRBJ2-3, the V gene TRBV5-1, with 9 positions matching TRBD1. CDR1 is SGHRS, CDR2 YFSETQ, per germline. V gave up 3 bases and J gave up 5 bases; unmatched junction bases: 13. The CDR3 loop spans 17 amino acids. CDR3 in amino acids: CASSWDLTGGSGDTQYF. The CDR3 DNA sequence: TGCGCCAGCAGCTGGGACCTTACAGGGGGCTCGGGAGATACGCAGTATTTT.

This clone was counted once. The genes are TRBV7-9 and TRBJ1-2; D uncertain. This CDR3 has 15 amino acids. The germline V gene has CDR1 SEHNR and CDR2 FQNEAQ (reference sequence). The V gene lost 3 bases and the J gene lost 2 bases, with 13 bases spanning the gap. CDR3 in amino acids: CASSFSLEQNYGYTF. CDR3 DNA: TGTGCCAGCAGCTTTTCTCTTGAACAGAACTATGGCTACACCTTC.

The chain employs TRBV7-2 and TRBJ2-1; D is perhaps TRBD1 (6 bases). From germline, CDR1 is SGHTA and CDR2 FQGNSA. Trimming took off 1 base at V and 9 bases at J, with 10 bases between the two ends. The CDR3 consists of 13 residues. CDR3 DNA: TGTGCCAGCAGCTTAGATGCAGGGGCTGAGCAGTTCTTC. The encoded protein is CASSLDAGAEQFF.

The chain has TRBV18 and TRBJ2-5, with TRBD1 as a possible D gene (6 bases). Germline CDR1 reads KGHSH; CDR2 reads LQKENI. V was shortened by 3 bases and J by 5 bases, with 22 bases between the two germline ends. The CDR3 runs 17 residues. CDR3 DNA: TGTGCCAGCTCACCGATTCAAACGGACAGCGGCCTGGAGACCCAGTACTTC. This encodes CASSPIQTDSGLETQYF.

This clone was detected once. V and J are TRBV7-3 and TRBJ2-3; D remains ambiguous. The CDR3 is 14 amino acids. V lost 5 bases to trimming and J lost 4 bases, with 13 bases between them. CDR1 SGHTA and CDR2 FQGTGA come from the germline V gene. In nucleotides, the CDR3 is TGTGCCAGCAGCCCCGATTATGGGTCAGATACGCAGTATTTT. This gives the protein CASSPDYGSDTQYF.

The V and J genes are TRBV7-3 and TRBJ1-1; a weak D match, TRBD1 (5 bases). Germline V CDR1 and CDR2: SGHTA, FQGTGA. V was cut by 1 base and J by 11 bases, with 17 bases left in between. CDR3 length: 14 amino acids. Written as DNA, the CDR3 is TGTGCCAGCAGCTTAATTGGCCAGGGTGGGGATGCTTTCTTT. Translating it yields CASSLIGQGGDAFF. The whole variable domain, filled in from reference TRBV7-3 and TRBJ1-1, reads GAGVSQTPSNKVTEKGKYVELRCDPISGHTALYWYRQSLGQGPEFLIYFQGTGAADDSGLPNDRFFAVRPEGSVSTLKIQRTERGDSAVYLCASSLIGQGGDAFFGQGTRLTVV.